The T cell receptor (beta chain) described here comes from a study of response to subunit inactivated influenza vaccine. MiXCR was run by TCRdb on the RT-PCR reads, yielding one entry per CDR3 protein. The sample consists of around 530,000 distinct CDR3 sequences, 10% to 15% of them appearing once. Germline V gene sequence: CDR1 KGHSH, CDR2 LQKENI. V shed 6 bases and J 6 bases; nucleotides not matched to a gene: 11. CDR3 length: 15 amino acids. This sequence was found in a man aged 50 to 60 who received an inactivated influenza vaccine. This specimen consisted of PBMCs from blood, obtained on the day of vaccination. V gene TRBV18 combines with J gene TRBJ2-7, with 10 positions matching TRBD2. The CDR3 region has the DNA TGTGCCAGCTCTCCCAGAGCGGGAGGGTTTCGCGAGCAGTACTTC. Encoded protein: CASSPRAGGFREQYF. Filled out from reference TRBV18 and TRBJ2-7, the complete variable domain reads NAGVMQNPRHLVRRRGQEARLRCSPMKGHSHVYWYRQLPEEGLKFMVYLQKENIIDESGMPKERFSAEFPKEGPSILRIQQVVRGDSAAYFCASSPRAGGFREQYFGPGTRLTVT.